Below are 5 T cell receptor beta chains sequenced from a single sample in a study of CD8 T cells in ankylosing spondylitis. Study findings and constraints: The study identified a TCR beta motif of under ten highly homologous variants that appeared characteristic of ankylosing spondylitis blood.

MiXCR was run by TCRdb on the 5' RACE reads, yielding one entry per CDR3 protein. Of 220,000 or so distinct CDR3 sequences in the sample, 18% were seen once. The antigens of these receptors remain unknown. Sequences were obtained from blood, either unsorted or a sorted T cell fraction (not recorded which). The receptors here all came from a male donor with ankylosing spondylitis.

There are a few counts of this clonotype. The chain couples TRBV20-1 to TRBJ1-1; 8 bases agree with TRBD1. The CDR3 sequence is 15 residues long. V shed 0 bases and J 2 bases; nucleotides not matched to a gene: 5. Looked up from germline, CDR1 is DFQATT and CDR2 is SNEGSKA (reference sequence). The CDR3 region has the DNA TGCAGTGCTAGAGATTTCGACAGGGGAAACACTGAAGCTTTCTTT. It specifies CSARDFDRGNTEAFF.

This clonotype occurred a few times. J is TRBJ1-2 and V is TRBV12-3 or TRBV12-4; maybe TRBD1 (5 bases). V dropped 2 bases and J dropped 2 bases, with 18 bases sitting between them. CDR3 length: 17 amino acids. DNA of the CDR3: TGTGCCAGCAGTTTAATGTCTGAGGACACAAAAAACTATGGCTACACCTTC. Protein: CASSLMSEDTKNYGYTF.

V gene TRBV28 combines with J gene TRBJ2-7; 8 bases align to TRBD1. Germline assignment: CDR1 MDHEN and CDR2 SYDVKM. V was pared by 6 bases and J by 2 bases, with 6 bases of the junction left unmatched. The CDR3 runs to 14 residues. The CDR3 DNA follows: TGTGCCAGCAGACCCCGACAGGGGCCCTACGAGCAGTACTTC. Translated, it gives CASRPRQGPYEQYF. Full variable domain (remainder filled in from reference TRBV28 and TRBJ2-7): DVKVTQSSRYLVKRTGEKVFLECVQDMDHENMFWYRQDPGLGLRLIYFSYDVKMKEKGDIPEGYSVSREKKERFSLILESASTNQTSMYLCASRPRQGPYEQYFGPGTRLTVT.

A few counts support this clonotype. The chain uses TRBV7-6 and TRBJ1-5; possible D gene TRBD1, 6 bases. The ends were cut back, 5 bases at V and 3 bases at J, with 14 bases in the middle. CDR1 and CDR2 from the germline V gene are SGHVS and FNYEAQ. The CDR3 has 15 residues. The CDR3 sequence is CASSETVGANQPQHF. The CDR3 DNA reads TGTGCCAGCAGCGAGACGGTGGGGGCCAATCAGCCCCAGCATTTT.

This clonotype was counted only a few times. The CDR3 loop reads CASSLEEDYNEQFF. The DNA for the CDR3 is TGCGCCAGCAGCTTGGAAGAGGACTACAATGAGCAGTTCTTC. The chain couples TRBV5-1 to TRBJ2-1, with D hard to call. This CDR3 has 14 residues. Trimming took 0 bases from V and 3 from J, leaving 7 bases between them. Germline CDR1 reads SGHRS; CDR2 reads YFSETQ.